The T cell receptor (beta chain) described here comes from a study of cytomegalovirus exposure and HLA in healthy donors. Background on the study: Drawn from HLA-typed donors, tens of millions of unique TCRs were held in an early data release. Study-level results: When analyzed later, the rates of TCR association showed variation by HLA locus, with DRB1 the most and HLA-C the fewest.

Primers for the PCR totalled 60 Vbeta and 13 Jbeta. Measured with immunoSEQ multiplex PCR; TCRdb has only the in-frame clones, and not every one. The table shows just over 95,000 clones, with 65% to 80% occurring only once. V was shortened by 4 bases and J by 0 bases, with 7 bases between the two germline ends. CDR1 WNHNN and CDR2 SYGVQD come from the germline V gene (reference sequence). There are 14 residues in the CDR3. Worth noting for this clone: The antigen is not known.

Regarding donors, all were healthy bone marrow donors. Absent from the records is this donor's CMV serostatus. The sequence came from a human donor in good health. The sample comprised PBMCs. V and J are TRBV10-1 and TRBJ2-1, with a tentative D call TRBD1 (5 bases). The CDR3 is CASSGQSSYNEQFF. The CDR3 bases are TGCGCCAGCAGTGGACAGAGCTCCTACAATGAGCAGTTCTTC.